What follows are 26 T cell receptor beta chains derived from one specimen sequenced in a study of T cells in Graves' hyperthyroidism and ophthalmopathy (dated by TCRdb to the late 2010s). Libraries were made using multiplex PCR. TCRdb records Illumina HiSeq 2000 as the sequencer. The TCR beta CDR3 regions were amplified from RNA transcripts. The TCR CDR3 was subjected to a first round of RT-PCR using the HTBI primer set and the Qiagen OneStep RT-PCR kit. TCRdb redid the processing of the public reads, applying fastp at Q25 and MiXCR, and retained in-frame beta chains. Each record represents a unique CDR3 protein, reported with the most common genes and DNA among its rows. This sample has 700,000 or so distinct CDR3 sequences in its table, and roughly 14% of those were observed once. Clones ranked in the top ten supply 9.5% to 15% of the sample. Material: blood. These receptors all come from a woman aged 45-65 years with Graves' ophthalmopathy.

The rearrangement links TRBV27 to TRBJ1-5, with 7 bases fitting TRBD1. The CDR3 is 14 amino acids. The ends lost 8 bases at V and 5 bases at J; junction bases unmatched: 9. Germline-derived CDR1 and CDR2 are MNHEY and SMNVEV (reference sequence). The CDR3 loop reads CASGRPGGYQPQHF. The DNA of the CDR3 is TGTGCCAGCGGGCGCCCAGGGGGGTATCAGCCCCAGCATTTT.

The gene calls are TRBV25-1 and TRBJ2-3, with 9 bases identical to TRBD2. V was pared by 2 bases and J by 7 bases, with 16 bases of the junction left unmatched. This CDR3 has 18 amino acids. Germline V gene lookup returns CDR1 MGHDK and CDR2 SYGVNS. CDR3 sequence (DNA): TGTGCCAGCAGTGAACTCCCGCCCGCGGGAGGGCCGGATTATACGCAGTATTTT. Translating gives CASSELPPAGGPDYTQYF.

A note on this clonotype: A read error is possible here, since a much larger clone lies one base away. CDR3 DNA sequence: TGTGCCAGCTCACCGCGTCGAGGGGGACGGGTATACGAGCAGTACTTC. It specifies CASSPRRGGRVYEQYF. The chain recombines TRBV12-3 or TRBV12-4 with TRBJ2-7, with a tentative D call TRBD1 (6 bases). The CDR3 extends over 16 amino acids. Deletions cut 8 bases from V and 4 bases from J, with 24 bases between.

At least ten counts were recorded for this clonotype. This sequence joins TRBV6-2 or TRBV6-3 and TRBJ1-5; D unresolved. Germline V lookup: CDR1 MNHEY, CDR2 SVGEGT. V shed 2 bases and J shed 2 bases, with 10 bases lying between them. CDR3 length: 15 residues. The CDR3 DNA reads TGTGCCAGCAGTTACGTGGGTGGAGGCAATCAGCCCCAGCATTTT. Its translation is CASSYVGGGNQPQHF.

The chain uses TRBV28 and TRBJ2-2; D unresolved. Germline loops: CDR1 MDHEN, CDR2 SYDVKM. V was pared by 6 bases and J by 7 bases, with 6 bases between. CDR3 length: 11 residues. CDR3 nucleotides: TGTGCCAGCAGGTATATCGGGGAGCTGTTTTTT. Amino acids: CASRYIGELFF.

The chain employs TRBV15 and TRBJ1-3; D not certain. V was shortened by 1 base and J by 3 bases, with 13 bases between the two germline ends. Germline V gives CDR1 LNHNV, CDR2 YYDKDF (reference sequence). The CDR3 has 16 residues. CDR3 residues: CATSRGADTLGNTIYF. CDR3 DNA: TGTGCCACCAGCAGAGGGGCCGACACGCTTGGAAACACCATATATTTT.

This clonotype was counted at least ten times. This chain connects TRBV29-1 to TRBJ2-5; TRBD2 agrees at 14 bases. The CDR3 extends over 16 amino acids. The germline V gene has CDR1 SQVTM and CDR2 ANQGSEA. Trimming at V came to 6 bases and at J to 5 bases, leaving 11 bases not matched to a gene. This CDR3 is CSVAGLAGEWLETQYF. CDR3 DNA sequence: TGCAGCGTCGCGGGACTAGCGGGAGAGTGGTTGGAGACCCAGTACTTC.

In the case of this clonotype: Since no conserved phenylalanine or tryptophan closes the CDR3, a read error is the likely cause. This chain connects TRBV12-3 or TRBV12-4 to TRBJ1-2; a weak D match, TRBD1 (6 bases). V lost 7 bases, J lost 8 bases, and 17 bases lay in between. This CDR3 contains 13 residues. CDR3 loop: CASTFGGATGYTL. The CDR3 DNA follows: TGTGCCAGCACCTTTGGGGGGGCGACAGGCTACACCCTC.

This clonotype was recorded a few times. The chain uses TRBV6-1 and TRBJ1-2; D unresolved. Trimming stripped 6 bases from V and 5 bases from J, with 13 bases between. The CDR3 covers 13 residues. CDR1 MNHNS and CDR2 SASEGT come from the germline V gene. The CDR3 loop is CASSLDVTYGYTF. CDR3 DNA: TGTGCCAGCAGCTTGGACGTAACATATGGCTACACCTTC.

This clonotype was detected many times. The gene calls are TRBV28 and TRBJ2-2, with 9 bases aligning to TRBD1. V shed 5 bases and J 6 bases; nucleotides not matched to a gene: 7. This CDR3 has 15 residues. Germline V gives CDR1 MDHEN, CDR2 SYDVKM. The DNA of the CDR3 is TGTGCCAGCAGTCCTCGGGACAGGGTTCCCGGGGAGCTGTTTTTT. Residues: CASSPRDRVPGELFF.

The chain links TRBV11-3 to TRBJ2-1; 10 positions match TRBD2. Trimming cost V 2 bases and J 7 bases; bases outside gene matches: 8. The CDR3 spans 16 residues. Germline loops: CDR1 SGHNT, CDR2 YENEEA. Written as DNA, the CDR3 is TGTGCCAGCAGCTTAAGGCTAGCGGGAGTAGGTAATGAGCAGTTCTTC. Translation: CASSLRLAGVGNEQFF.

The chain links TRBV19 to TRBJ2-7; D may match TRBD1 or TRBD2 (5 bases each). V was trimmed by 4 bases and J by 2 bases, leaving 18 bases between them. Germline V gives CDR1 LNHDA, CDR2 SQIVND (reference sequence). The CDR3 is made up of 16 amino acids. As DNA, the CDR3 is TGTGCCAGTAGTAAGGGCGTGTCGGGGCCACCCTACGAGCAGTACTTC. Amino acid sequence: CASSKGVSGPPYEQYF.

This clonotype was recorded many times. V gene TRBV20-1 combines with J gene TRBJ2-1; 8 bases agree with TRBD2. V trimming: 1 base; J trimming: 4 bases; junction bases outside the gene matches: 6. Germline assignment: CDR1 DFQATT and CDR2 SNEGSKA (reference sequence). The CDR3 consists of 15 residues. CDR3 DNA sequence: TGCAGTGCTAGAGGTGTCGCTAGCGGGTACAATGAGCAGTTCTTC. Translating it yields CSARGVASGYNEQFF.

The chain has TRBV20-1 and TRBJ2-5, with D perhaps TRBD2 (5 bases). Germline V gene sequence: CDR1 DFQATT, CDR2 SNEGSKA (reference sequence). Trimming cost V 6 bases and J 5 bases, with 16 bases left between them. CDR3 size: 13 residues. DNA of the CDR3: TGCAGTGCCTACTTTGAGGGAGTTGAGACCCAGTACTTC. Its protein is CSAYFEGVETQYF.

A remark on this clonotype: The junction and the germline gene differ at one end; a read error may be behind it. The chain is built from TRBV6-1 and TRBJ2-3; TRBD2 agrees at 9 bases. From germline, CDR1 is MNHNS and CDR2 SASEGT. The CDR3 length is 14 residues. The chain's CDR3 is CASSLTSGTDAQYF. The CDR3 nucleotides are TGTGCCAGCAGTCTGACTAGCGGCACAGATGCGCAGTATTTT.

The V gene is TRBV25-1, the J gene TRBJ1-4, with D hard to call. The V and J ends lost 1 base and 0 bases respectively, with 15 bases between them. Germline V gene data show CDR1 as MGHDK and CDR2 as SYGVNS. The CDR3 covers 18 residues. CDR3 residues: CASSELDGRQATNEKLFF. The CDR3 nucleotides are TGTGCCAGCAGTGAATTGGACGGGAGGCAGGCAACTAATGAAAAACTGTTTTTT.

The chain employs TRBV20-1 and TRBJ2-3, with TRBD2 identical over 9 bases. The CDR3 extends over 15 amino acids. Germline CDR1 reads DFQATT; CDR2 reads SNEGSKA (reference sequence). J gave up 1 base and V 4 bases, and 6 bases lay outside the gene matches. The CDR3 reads CSATLIAGGTDTQYF. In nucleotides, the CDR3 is TGCAGTGCTACCTTAATAGCGGGGGGCACAGATACGCAGTATTTT.

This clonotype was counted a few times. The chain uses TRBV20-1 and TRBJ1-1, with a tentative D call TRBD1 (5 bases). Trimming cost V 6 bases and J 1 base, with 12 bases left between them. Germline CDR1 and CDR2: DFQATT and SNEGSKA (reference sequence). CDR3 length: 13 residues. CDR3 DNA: TGCAGTGCGTATCCCCAGGGGAACACTGAAGCTTTCTTT. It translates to CSAYPQGNTEAFF.

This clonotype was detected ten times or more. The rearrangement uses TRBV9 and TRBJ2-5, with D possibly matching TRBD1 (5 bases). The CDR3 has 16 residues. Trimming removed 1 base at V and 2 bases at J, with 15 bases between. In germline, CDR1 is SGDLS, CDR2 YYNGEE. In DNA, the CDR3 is TGTGCCAGCAGCGTATTAACAGGCGTTGAACAAGAGACCCAGTACTTC. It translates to CASSVLTGVEQETQYF.

CDR3 loop: CASSQEGSANTGELFF. Written as DNA, the CDR3 is TGCGCCAGCAGCCAAGAAGGTTCCGCGAACACCGGGGAGCTGTTTTTT. V gene TRBV4-3 combines with J gene TRBJ2-2; D unclear. This CDR3 spans 16 amino acids. CDR1 and CDR2 (germline): LGHNA, YSLEER. The V end was cut by 0 bases, the J end by 0 bases, with 8 bases between.

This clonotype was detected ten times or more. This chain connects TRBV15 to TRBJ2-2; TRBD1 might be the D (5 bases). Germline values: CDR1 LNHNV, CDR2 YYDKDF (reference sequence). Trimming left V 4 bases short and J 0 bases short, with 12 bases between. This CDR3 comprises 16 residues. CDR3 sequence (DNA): TGTGCCACCAGCATCCGACAGAGAGCGAACACCGGGGAGCTGTTTTTT. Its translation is CATSIRQRANTGELFF.

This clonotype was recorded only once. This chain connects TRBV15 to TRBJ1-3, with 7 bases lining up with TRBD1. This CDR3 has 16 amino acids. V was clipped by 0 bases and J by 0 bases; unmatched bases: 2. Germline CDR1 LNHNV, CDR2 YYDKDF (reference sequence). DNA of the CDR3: TGTGCCACCAGCAGAGAAGGACAGGACTCTGGAAACACCATATATTTT. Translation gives CATSREGQDSGNTIYF.

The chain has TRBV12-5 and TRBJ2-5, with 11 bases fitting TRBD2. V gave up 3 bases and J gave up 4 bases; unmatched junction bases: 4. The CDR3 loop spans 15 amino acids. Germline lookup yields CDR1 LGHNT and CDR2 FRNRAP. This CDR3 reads CASGFDGLAGETQYF. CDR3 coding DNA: TGTGCTAGTGGTTTCGACGGACTAGCGGGAGAGACCCAGTACTTC.

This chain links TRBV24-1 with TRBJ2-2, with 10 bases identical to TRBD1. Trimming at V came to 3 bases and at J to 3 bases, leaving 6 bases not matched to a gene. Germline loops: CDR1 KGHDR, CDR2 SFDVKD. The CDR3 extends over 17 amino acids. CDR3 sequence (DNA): TGTGCCACCAGTGATCCGGGACAGGGGCTTTACACCGGGGAGCTGTTTTTT. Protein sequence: CATSDPGQGLYTGELFF.

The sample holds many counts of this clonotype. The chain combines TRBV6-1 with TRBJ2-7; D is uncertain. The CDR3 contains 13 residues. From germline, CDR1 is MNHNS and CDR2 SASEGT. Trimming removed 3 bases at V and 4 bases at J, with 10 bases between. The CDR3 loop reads CASSDGSVYEQYF. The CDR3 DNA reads TGTGCCAGCAGTGACGGGTCGGTGTACGAGCAGTACTTC.

Here the CDR3 reads CASLGPVRLNNEQFF. CDR3 DNA sequence: TGTGCCTCGCTCGGCCCGGTCCGGTTAAACAATGAGCAGTTCTTC. J is TRBJ2-1 and V is TRBV7-8, with D unclear. CDR1 and CDR2 from the germline V gene are SGHVS and FQNEAQ. This CDR3 spans 15 amino acids. V lost 11 bases to trimming and J lost 5 bases, with 22 bases between them.